These T cell receptor beta chains were read from a single sample in a study of CD8 T cells in Susac syndrome. In TCRdb, the immunoSEQ multiplex PCR reads were re-called with MiXCR into one record per CDR3 protein. The table includes around 71,000 distinct CDR3 sequences, 95% to 96% detected once. The material sequenced was CD4+ T cells from PBMCs. The receptor set was obtained from a human donor with multiple sclerosis. CDR3s leave out the opening cysteine and the closing phenylalanine or tryptophan.

TRBV7-2 ASSLYDRDRPPYNEQF
TRBV29-1 SVLSRTNTGELF
TRBV5-6 ASSFVPNNYEQY
TRBV3-1 ASSPRDFSSYNEQF
TRBV20-1 SSTEFPSYNEQF
TRBV6-5 ASSYGLSYNEQF
TRBV30 AWTRVLAGELF
TRBV6-2/TRBV6-3 ASTRRTGTFDNSPLH
TRBV20-1 SARDPTSAYEQY
TRBV6-5 ASSYARDDQPQH
TRBV7-9 ASSPWAANGYT
TRBV7-2 ASSLVGRQGNSPLH
TRBV29-1 SVARTGGSYEQY
TRBV9 ASSVGLRSYNSPLH
TRBV7-2 ASSLGPGEAGELF
TRBV6-5 ASSNGRGGNQPQH
TRBV9 ASSPPRGLRGQETQY
TRBV28 ASSSALGGLNYGYT
TRBV5-4 ASSLWTSGQETQY
TRBV20-1 SARTGSHSNQPQH
TRBV7-2 ASSLARDRASNQPQH
TRBV2 ASVSGLATTIRTDTQY
TRBV20-1 SARVPQRNTDTQY